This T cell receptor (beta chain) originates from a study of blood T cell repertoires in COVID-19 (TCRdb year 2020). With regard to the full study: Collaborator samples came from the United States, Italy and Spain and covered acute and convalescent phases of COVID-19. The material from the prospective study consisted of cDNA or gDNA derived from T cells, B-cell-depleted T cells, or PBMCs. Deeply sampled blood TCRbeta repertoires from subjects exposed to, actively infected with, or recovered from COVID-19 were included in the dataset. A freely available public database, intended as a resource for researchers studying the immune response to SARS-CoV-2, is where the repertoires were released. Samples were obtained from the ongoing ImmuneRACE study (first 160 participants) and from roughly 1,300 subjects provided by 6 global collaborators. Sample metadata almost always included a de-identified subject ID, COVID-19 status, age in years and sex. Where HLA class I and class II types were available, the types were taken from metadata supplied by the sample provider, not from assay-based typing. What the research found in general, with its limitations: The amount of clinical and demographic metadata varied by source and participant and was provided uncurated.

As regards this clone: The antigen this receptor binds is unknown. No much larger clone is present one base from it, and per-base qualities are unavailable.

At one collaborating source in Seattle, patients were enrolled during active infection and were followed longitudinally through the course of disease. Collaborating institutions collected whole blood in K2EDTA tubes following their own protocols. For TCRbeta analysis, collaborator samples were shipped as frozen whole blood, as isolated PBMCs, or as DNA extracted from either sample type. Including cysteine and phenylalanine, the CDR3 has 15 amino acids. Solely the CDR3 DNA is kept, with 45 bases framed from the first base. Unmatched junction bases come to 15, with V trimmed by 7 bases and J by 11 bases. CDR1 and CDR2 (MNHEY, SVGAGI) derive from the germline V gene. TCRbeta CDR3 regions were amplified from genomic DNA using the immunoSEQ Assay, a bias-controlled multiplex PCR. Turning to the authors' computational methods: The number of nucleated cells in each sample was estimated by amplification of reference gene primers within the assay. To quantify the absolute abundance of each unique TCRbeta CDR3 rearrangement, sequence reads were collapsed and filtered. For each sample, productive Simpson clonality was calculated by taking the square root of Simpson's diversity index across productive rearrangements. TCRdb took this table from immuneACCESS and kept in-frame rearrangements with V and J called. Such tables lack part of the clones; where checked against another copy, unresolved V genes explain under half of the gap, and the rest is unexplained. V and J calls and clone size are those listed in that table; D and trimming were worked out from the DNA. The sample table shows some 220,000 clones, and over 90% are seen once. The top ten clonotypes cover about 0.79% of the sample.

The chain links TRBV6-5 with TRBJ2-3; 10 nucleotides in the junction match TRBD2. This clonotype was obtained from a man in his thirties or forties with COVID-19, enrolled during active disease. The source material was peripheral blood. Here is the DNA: TGTGCCAGCATGGGTGCGGAGCGGGGGGGCCTCGTGCAGTATTTT. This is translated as CASMGAERGGLVQYF.